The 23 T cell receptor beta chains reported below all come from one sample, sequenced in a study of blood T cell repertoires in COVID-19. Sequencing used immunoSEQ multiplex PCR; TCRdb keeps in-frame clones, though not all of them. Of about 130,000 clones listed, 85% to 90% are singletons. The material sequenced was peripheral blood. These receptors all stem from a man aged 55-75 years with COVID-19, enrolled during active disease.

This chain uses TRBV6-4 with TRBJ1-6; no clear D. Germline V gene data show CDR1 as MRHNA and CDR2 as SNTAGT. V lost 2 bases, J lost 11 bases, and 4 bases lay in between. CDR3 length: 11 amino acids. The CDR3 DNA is TGTGCCAGCAGTGACCCCGCACCCCTCCACTTT. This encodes CASSDPAPLHF.

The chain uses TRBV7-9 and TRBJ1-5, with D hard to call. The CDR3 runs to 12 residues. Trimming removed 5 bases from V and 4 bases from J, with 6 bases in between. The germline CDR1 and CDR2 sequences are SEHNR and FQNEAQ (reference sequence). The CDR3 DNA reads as TGTGCCAGCAGCCCACTAAATCAGCCCCAGCATTTT. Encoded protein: CASSPLNQPQHF.

The CDR3 loop reads CASSLFAGGPGELFF. In nucleotides, the CDR3 is TGCGCCAGCAGCTTGTTTGCCGGGGGTCCCGGGGAGCTGTTTTTT. V usage is TRBV5-1 and J usage is TRBJ2-2; the D gene is possibly TRBD2 (6 bases). The CDR3 covers 15 residues. V dropped 1 base and J dropped 6 bases, with 13 bases sitting between them. From germline, CDR1 is SGHRS and CDR2 YFSETQ.

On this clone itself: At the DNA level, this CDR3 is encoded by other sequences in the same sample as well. DNA for the CDR3: TGTGCCAGCAGCCTGGGACAAATTAACTATGGCTACACCTTC. Protein sequence: CASSLGQINYGYTF. This chain connects TRBV5-6 to TRBJ1-2; TRBD1 might be the D (6 bases). The CDR3 is 14 amino acids. Trimming took off 4 bases at V and 1 base at J, with 11 bases between the two ends. Germline V gene sequence: CDR1 SGHDT, CDR2 YYEEEE.

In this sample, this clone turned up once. In DNA form, the CDR3 reads TGTGCCAGCAGTCCCGGGGACAGGGGTACCGGGGAGCTGTTTTTT. As protein: CASSPGDRGTGELFF. This chain connects TRBV28 to TRBJ2-2, with 10 bases matching TRBD1. From germline, CDR1 is MDHEN and CDR2 SYDVKM. After removal of 5 bases from V and 5 bases from J, the junction contained 5 bases not matched to a gene. This CDR3 region has 15 residues.

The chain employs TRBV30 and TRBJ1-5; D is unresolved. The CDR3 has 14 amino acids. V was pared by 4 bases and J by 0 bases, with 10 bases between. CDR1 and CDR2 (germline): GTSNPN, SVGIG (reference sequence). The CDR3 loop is CAWNRGNSNQPQHF. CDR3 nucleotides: TGTGCCTGGAACAGAGGGAATAGCAATCAGCCCCAGCATTTT.

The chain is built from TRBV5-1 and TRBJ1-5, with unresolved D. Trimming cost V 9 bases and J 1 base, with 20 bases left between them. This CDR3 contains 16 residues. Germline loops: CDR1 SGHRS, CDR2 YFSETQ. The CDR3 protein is CATQHQHGGSNQPQHF. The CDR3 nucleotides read TGCGCCACGCAACATCAACACGGAGGCAGCAATCAGCCCCAGCATTTT.

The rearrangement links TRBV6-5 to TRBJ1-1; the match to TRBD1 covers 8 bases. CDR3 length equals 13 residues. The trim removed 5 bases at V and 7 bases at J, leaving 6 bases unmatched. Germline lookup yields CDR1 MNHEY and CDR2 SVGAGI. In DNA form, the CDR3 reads TGTGCCAGCAGTACCGGGGACAGGCTTGAAGCTTTCTTT. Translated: CASSTGDRLEAFF.

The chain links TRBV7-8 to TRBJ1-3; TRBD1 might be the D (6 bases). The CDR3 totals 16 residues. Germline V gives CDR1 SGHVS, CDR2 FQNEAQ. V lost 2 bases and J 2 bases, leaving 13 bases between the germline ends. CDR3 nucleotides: TGTGCCAGCAGCTTACGGTCCAGGGGTACTGGAAACACCATATATTTT. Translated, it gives CASSLRSRGTGNTIYF.

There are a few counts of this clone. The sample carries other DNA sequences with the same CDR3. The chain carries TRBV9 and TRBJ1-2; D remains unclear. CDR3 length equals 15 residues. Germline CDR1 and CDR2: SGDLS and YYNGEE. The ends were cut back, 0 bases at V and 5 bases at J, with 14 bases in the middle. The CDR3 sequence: CASSVVGEVTYGYTF. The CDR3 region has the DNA TGTGCCAGCAGCGTAGTGGGAGAGGTTACGTATGGCTACACCTTC. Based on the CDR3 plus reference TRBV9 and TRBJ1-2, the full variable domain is DSGVTQTPKHLITATGQRVTLRCSPRSGDLSVYWYQQSLDQGLQFLIQYYNGEERAKGNILERFSAQQFPDLHSELNLSSLELGDSALYFCASSVVGEVTYGYTFGSGTRLTVV.

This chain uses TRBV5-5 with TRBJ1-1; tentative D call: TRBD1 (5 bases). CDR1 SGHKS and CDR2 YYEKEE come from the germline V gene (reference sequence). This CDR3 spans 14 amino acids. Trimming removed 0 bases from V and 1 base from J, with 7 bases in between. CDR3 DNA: TGTGCCAGCAGCTTGGGAACAGGGAACACTGAAGCTTTCTTT. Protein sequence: CASSLGTGNTEAFF.

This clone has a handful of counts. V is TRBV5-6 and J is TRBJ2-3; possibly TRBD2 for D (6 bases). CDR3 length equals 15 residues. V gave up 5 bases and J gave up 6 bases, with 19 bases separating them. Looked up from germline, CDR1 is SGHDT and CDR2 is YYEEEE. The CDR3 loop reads CASRRGLASGDTQYF. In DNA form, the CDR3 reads TGTGCCAGCAGGCGGGGACTGGCAAGCGGGGATACGCAGTATTTT.

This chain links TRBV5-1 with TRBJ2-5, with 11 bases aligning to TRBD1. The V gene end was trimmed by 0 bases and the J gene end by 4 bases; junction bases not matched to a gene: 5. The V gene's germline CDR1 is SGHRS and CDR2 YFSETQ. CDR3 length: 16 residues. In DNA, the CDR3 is TGCGCCAGCAGCTTGGGGACAGGGGGCGGTCGAGAGACCCAGTACTTC. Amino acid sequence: CASSLGTGGGRETQYF.

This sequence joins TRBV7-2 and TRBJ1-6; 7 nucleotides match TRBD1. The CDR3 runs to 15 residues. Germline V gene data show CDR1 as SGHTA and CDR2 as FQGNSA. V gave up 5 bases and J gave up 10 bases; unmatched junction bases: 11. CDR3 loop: CASSPPGQRESPLHF. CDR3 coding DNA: TGTGCCAGCAGCCCACCGGGACAGCGGGAGTCACCCCTCCACTTT.

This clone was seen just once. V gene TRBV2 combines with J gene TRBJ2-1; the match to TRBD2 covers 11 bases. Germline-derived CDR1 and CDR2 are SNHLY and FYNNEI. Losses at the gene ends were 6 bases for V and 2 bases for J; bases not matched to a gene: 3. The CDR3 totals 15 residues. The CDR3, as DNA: TGTGCCAGCAGAGCGACTAGCGGGACCTACAATGAGCAGTTCTTC. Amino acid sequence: CASRATSGTYNEQFF.

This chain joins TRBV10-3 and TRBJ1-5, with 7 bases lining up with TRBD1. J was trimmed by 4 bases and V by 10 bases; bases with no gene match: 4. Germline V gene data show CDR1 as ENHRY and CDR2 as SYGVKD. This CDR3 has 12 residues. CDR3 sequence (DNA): TGTGCCACCCGACAGGGTAATCAGCCCCAGCATTTT. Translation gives CATRQGNQPQHF.

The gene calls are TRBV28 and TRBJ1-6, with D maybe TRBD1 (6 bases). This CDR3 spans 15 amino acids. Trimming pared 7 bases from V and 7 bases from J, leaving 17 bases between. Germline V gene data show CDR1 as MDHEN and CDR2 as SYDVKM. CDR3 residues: CASIGRPGGNSPLHF. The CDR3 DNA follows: TGTGCCAGCATCGGACGGCCGGGGGGCAATTCACCCCTCCACTTT.

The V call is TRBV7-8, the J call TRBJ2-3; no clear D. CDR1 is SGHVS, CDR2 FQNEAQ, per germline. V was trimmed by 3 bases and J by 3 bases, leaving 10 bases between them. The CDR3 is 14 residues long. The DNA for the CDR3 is TGTGCCAGCAGCTTCAATCCGCGAACAGATACGCAGTATTTT. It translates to CASSFNPRTDTQYF.

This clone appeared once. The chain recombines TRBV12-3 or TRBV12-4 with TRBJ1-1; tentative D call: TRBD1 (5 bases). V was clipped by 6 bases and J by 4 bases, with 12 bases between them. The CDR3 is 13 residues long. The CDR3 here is CASSQGGRTEAFF. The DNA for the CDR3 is TGTGCCAGCAGCCAGGGTGGACGCACTGAAGCTTTCTTT.

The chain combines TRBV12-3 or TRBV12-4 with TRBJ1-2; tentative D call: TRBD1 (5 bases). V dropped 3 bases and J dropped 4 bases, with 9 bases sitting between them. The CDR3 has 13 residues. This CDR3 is CASSFRGAYGYTF. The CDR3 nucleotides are TGTGCCAGCAGTTTTCGTGGGGCCTATGGCTACACCTTC.

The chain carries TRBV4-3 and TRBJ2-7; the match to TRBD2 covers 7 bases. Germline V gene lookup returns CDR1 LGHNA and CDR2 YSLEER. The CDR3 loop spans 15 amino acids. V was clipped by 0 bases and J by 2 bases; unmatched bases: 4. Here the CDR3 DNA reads TGCGCCAGCAGCCAAGATCAGGCGGGGGCCTACGAGCAGTACTTC. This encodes CASSQDQAGAYEQYF.

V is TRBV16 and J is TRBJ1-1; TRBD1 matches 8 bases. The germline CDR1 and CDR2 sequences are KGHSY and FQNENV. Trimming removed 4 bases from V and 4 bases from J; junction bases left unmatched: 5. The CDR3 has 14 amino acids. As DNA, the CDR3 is TGTGCCAGCAGCCTCCACAGGGGGGGCACTGAAGCTTTCTTT. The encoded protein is CASSLHRGGTEAFF.

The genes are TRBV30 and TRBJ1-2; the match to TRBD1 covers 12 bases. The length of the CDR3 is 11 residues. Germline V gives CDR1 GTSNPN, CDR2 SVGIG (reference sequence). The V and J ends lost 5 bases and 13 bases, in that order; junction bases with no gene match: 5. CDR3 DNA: TGTGCCTGGTCCGGGACAGGGGGCCCCACCTTC. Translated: CAWSGTGGPTF.